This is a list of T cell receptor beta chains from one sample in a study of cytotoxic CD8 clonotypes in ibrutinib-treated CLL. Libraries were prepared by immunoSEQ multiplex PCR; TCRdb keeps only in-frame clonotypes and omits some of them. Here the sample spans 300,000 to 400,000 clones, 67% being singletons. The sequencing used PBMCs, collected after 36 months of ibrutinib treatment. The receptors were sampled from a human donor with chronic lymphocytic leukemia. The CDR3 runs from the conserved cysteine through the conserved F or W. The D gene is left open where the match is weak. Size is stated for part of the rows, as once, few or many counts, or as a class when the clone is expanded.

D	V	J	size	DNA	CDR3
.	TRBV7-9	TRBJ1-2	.	TGTGCCAGCAGCTTATTTACGGGGGCTCATGGCTACACCTTC	CASSLFTGAHGYTF
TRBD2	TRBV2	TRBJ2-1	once	TGTGCCAGCAGTGCGGCTAGCGGGGCCTACAATGAGCAGTTCTTC	CASSAASGAYNEQFF
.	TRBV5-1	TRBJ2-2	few	TGCGCCAGCAGCTTGGCTCTACACACCGGGGAGCTGTTTTTT	CASSLALHTGELFF
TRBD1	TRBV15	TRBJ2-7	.	TGTGCCACCAGCAGAGATAGGCGACAGGGGTGGTTCCTCTACGAGCAGTACTTC	CATSRDRRQGWFLYEQYF
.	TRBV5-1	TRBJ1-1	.	TGCGCCAGCAGCTTGCACGAGGGCACTGAAGCTTTCTTT	CASSLHEGTEAFF
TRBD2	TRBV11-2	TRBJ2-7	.	TGTGCCAGCAGCTTAGGTAGCGGGGCCTACGAGCAGTACTTC	CASSLGSGAYEQYF
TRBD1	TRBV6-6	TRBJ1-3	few	TGTGCCAGCGGGACAGGGGCTGGAAACACCATATATTTT	CASGTGAGNTIYF
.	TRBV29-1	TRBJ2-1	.	TGCAGCGTTGTTCATCCGAGTACGAATGAGCAGTTCTTC	CSVVHPSTNEQFF
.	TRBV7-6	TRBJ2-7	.	TGTGCCAGCAGCCCAAGGGAGGGGGGCAGCTACGAGCAGTACTTC	CASSPREGGSYEQYF
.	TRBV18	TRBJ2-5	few	TGTGCCAGCTCACCCTCGGTCTGGACAGCTTGGGTAGAGACCCAGTACTTC	CASSPSVWTAWVETQYF
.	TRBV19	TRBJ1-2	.	TGTGCCAGTAGTCACGCCGGGCAGGGTAACTATGGCTACACCTTC	CASSHAGQGNYGYTF
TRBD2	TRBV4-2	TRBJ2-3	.	TGTGCCAGCAGCAAACTAGCGGGGGGCCCGGGGGGGCGAGATACGCAGTATTTT	CASSKLAGGPGGRDTQYF
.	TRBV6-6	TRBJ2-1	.	TGTGCCAGCAGTTACTCGACCCACGCCTACAATGAGCAGTTCTTC	CASSYSTHAYNEQFF
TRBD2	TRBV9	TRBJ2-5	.	TGTGCCAGCAGCGTAGCAGGGAGCGGGGGCCACCAAGAGACCCAGTACTTC	CASSVAGSGGHQETQYF
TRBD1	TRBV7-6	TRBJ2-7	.	TGTGCCAGCAGCTTGGGACAGGGGGTCTCCTACGAGCAGTACTTC	CASSLGQGVSYEQYF
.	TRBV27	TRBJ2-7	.	TGTGCCAGCAGTCCGGCAGCACACTACGAGCAGTACTTC	CASSPAAHYEQYF
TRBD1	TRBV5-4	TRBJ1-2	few	TGTGCCAGCAGCTTGGCTGGGACAGGGGTCTATGGCTACACCTTC	CASSLAGTGVYGYTF
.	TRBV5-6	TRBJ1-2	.	TGTGCCAGCAGCTTGGTGGCAGTTGCTGGCTACACCTTC	CASSLVAVAGYTF